This entry lists 27 T cell receptor beta chains sequenced from one sample in a study of blood T cell repertoires in COVID-19. Assay used: immunoSEQ multiplex PCR; TCRdb lists only in-frame clones, some missing. The sample lists over 50,000 clones; approximately 86% were seen once. Sequencing was done on a sample of peripheral blood. The receptors originated from a human donor in a cohort sampled during active COVID-19.

The chain couples TRBV28 to TRBJ2-7; TRBD2 aligns across 9 bases. The CDR3 is made up of 15 amino acids. With V trimmed by 4 bases and J by 3 bases, 7 bases remained unmatched. Germline lookup yields CDR1 MDHEN and CDR2 SYDVKM. In DNA form, the CDR3 reads TGTGCCAGCAGTTCGTATGGGACTAGCCGCTACGAGCAGTACTTC. It is translated as CASSSYGTSRYEQYF.

This sequence joins TRBV4-1 and TRBJ2-7, with 7 positions matching TRBD1. This CDR3 is built from 13 residues. Losses at the gene ends were 3 bases for V and 5 bases for J; bases not matched to a gene: 4. Germline-derived CDR1 and CDR2 are MGHRA and YSYEKL. The chain's CDR3 is CASSQGQSHEQYF. For the CDR3, the DNA is TGCGCCAGCAGCCAGGGACAGTCCCACGAGCAGTACTTC.

This chain uses TRBV5-4 with TRBJ2-7; possible D gene TRBD2, 7 bases. The V end lost 4 bases, the J end lost 3 bases, and 17 bases lay between the germline ends. This CDR3 contains 15 residues. Germline values: CDR1 SGHNT, CDR2 YYREEE (reference sequence). The CDR3 coding sequence is TGTGCCAGCAGCAGCGGGACAAGTCGGCGCTACGAGCAGTACTTC. This translates into CASSSGTSRRYEQYF.

CDR3 bases: TGTGCCAGCAGAAGGACAAGGGTGCCCCGTTATGGCTACACCTTC. Translating gives CASRRTRVPRYGYTF. V gene TRBV28 combines with J gene TRBJ1-2, with TRBD1 as a possible D gene (5 bases). Germline CDR1 and CDR2: MDHEN and SYDVKM. CDR3 length: 15 amino acids. The V end lost 6 bases, the J end lost 5 bases, and 19 bases lay between the germline ends.

CDR3 region: CANQASNTGELFF. The CDR3 DNA reads as TGTGCCAATCAGGCCTCGAACACCGGGGAGCTGTTTTTT. J is TRBJ2-2 and V is TRBV7-9, with unresolved D. The CDR3 consists of 13 residues. Trimming cost V 10 bases and J 0 bases, with 9 bases left between them. Germline values: CDR1 SEHNR, CDR2 FQNEAQ (reference sequence).

This clone was observed a few times. The CDR3 is CASSLSRGAGELFF. For the CDR3, the DNA is TGCGCCAGCAGCCTGTCGCGGGGGGCCGGGGAGCTGTTTTTT. V is TRBV5-1 and J is TRBJ2-2; TRBD2 matches 8 bases. With 4 bases clipped from V and 6 bases from J, the junction kept 5 bases outside the gene matches. The V gene's germline CDR1 is SGHRS and CDR2 YFSETQ. CDR3 size: 14 residues.

The chain has TRBV24-1 and TRBJ2-6; D ambiguous. Trimming left V 4 bases short and J 3 bases short, with 6 bases between. CDR1 and CDR2 from the germline V gene are KGHDR and SFDVKD. CDR3 length: 14 amino acids. Here the CDR3 reads CATSDGIGANVLTF. For the CDR3, the DNA is TGTGCCACCAGTGACGGTATTGGGGCCAACGTCCTGACTTTC.

V usage is TRBV7-2 and J usage is TRBJ2-7; the D gene is possibly TRBD2 (6 bases). The CDR3 is 14 residues long. Germline loops: CDR1 SGHTA, CDR2 FQGNSA. V dropped 4 bases and J dropped 6 bases, with 16 bases sitting between them. The CDR3 loop reads CASSSKTSRFEQYF. DNA of the CDR3: TGTGCCAGCAGCTCAAAGACTAGTCGGTTCGAGCAGTACTTC. The whole variable domain, remainder taken from reference TRBV7-2 and TRBJ2-7, is GAGVSQSPSNKVTEKGKDVELRCDPISGHTALYWYRQSLGQGLEFLIYFQGNSAPDKSGLPSDRFSAERTGGSVSTLTIQRTQQEDSAVYLCASSSKTSRFEQYFGPGTRLTVT.

This chain joins TRBV18 and TRBJ1-6, with D possibly TRBD1 on 6 matching bases. This CDR3 has 13 residues. The ends were cut back, 3 bases at V and 10 bases at J, with 10 bases in the middle. The germline gives CDR1 KGHSH, CDR2 LQKENI. This CDR3 is CASSPAGVSPLHF. The CDR3 region has the DNA TGTGCCAGCTCACCCGCAGGGGTCTCACCCCTCCACTTT.

This clone was seen only a few times. This sequence joins TRBV27 and TRBJ1-6; perhaps TRBD1 as D (5 bases). CDR1 and CDR2 from the germline V gene are MNHEY and SMNVEV (reference sequence). With 6 bases removed from V and 10 bases from J, the gap between germline ends came to 22 bases. The CDR3 sequence is 16 residues long. The CDR3 sequence: CASSWVGRASKSPLHF. CDR3 nucleotides: TGTGCCAGCAGCTGGGTGGGCAGGGCCTCCAAATCACCCCTCCACTTT.

This clone has a single count. The chain joins TRBV18 to TRBJ1-1; TRBD1 matches at 11 bases. V lost 5 bases, J lost 3 bases, and 8 bases stayed unmatched. CDR3 length: 16 amino acids. Germline V lookup: CDR1 KGHSH, CDR2 LQKENI. The CDR3 bases are TGTGCCAGCTCATCCTGGACAGGGGGCAGGGACACTGAAGCTTTCTTT. This codes for CASSSWTGGRDTEAFF.

This chain joins TRBV3-1 (or the pseudogene TRBV3-2) and TRBJ2-7; TRBD2 is a possible D gene (6 bases). CDR1 and CDR2 from the germline V gene are LGHDT and YNNKEL (reference sequence). The CDR3 loop spans 13 amino acids. Trimming left V 4 bases short and J 3 bases short, with 10 bases between. For the CDR3, the DNA is TGTGCCAGCAGCCCCGGGGGAGGCTACGAGCAGTACTTC. Encoded protein: CASSPGGGYEQYF.

The rearrangement links TRBV6-5 to TRBJ1-1, with TRBD1 matching over 7 bases. V dropped 7 bases and J dropped 3; count of bases not matched to a gene: 5. Germline-derived CDR1 and CDR2 are MNHEY and SVGAGI. There are 13 residues in the CDR3. The CDR3 protein is CASKPRGDTEAFF. In nucleotides, the CDR3 is TGTGCCAGCAAGCCCAGGGGGGACACTGAAGCTTTCTTT.

The chain is built from TRBV7-2 and TRBJ2-1; D call uncertain. V was trimmed by 3 bases and J by 0 bases, leaving 15 bases between them. This CDR3 is built from 17 residues. CDR1 is SGHTA, CDR2 FQGNSA, per germline. CDR3 bases: TGTGCCAGCAGCTTTCCCGAGACAATTAGCTCCTACAATGAGCAGTTCTTC. It is translated as CASSFPETISSYNEQFF.

The chain couples TRBV5-4 to TRBJ1-2; D gene unclear. Between the trimmed V and J ends, which lost 1 base and 6 bases, there was a span of 10 bases. The CDR3 is 13 residues long. Germline assignment: CDR1 SGHNT and CDR2 YYREEE (reference sequence). This CDR3 is CASSLSVYDGYTF. CDR3 nucleotides: TGTGCCAGCAGCTTGTCAGTTTATGATGGCTACACCTTC. Supplemented by reference TRBV5-4 and TRBJ1-2, the full variable domain reads ETGVTQSPTHLIKTRGQQVTLRCSSQSGHNTVSWYQQALGQGPQFIFQYYREEENGRGNFPPRFSGLQFPNYSSELNVNALELDDSALYLCASSLSVYDGYTFGSGTRLTVV.

The chain is built from TRBV7-2 and TRBJ1-2, with 7 bases that match TRBD1. J was trimmed by 7 bases and V by 3 bases; bases with no gene match: 17. The CDR3 extends over 17 amino acids. Germline values: CDR1 SGHTA, CDR2 FQGNSA. In DNA form, the CDR3 reads TGTGCCAGCAGCTTCCGAGCGAGGGGACAGCAATCGTCTGGCTACACCTTC. Its translation is CASSFRARGQQSSGYTF.

V gene TRBV6-4 combines with J gene TRBJ2-3; 7 bases match TRBD2. The CDR3 has 16 residues. Germline V lookup: CDR1 MRHNA, CDR2 SNTAGT. V lost 8 bases to trimming and J lost 2 bases; unmatched junction nucleotides: 13. The CDR3 region is CASASQWGGNTDTQYF. The CDR3 DNA follows: TGTGCCAGCGCCTCTCAGTGGGGAGGGAACACAGATACGCAGTATTTT.

The chain employs TRBV5-1 and TRBJ1-2, with 8 bases that match TRBD1. The CDR3 runs to 15 residues. The V gene's germline CDR1 is SGHRS and CDR2 YFSETQ. The junction had 6 bases not matched to a gene; V was cut back by 2 bases and J by 3 bases. The CDR3: CASSLPGGYDYGYTF. CDR3 DNA: TGCGCCAGCAGCTTACCAGGGGGCTATGACTATGGCTACACCTTC.

This chain joins TRBV6-5 and TRBJ1-5, with 9 bases identical to TRBD1. Looked up from germline, CDR1 is MNHEY and CDR2 is SVGAGI. The CDR3 has 13 amino acids. Trimming took 7 bases from V and 4 from J; bases not matched to a gene: 2. The CDR3 region has the DNA TGTGCCAGCAAACAGGGGGCAAATCAGCCCCAGCATTTT. This translates into CASKQGANQPQHF.

The chain links TRBV7-9 to TRBJ2-7, with a possible D match to TRBD2 (6 bases). Trimming took 4 bases from V and 2 from J, leaving 9 bases between them. The CDR3 sequence is 13 residues long. Germline-derived CDR1 and CDR2 are SEHNR and FQNEAQ (reference sequence). In nucleotides, the CDR3 is TGTGCCAGCAGCTCTCGGGGGACCTACGAGCAGTACTTC. It yields the protein CASSSRGTYEQYF.

This chain uses TRBV5-5 with TRBJ2-7; no firm D call. The germline V gene has CDR1 SGHKS and CDR2 YYEKEE (reference sequence). The CDR3 loop spans 11 amino acids. V was clipped by 6 bases and J by 4 bases, with 8 bases between them. The CDR3 sequence: CASTNSYEQYF. The CDR3 coding sequence is TGTGCCAGCACCAACAGTTACGAGCAGTACTTC. Together with reference TRBV5-5 and TRBJ2-7, the CDR3 gives the full variable domain: DAGVTQSPTHLIKTRGQQVTLRCSPISGHKSVSWYQQVLGQGPQFIFQYYEKEERGRGNFPDRFSARQFPNYSSELNVNALLLGDSALYLCASTNSYEQYFGPGTRLTVT.

This chain links TRBV28 with TRBJ2-1; 14 positions match TRBD2. The CDR3 spans 18 residues. Germline V gene data show CDR1 as MDHEN and CDR2 as SYDVKM. The junction had 10 bases not matched to a gene; V was cut back by 6 bases and J by 3 bases. The CDR3 nucleotides are TGTGCCAGCAGACGTCCGGGACTAGCGGGAGCGGGCTACAATGAGCAGTTCTTC. It yields the protein CASRRPGLAGAGYNEQFF.

This chain links TRBV19 with TRBJ1-6; no firm D call. V lost 5 bases and J 0 bases, leaving 17 bases between the germline ends. The CDR3 consists of 18 residues. The germline V gene encodes CDR1 LNHDA and CDR2 SQIVND (reference sequence). The CDR3 sequence is CASSPRKRVSSYNSPLHF. The CDR3 DNA is TGTGCCAGTAGTCCCAGAAAGCGGGTCAGCTCCTATAATTCACCCCTCCACTTT.

The V call is TRBV19, the J call TRBJ2-2; 7 bases agree with TRBD1. V trimming: 10 bases; J trimming: 6 bases; junction bases outside the gene matches: 5. CDR3 length equals 12 residues. Germline V CDR1 and CDR2: LNHDA, SQIVND (reference sequence). The CDR3 loop is CATLTGAGELFF. CDR3 DNA sequence: TGTGCCACCTTAACAGGGGCCGGGGAGCTGTTTTTT.

The J gene is TRBJ1-6, the V gene TRBV5-4; D call uncertain. Per the germline V gene, CDR1 is SGHNT and CDR2 is YYREEE (reference sequence). The ends were cut back, 2 bases at V and 9 bases at J, with 6 bases in the middle. This CDR3 region has 12 residues. This CDR3 is CASSFGGSPLHF. In nucleotides, the CDR3 is TGTGCCAGCAGCTTTGGAGGTTCACCCCTCCACTTT.

The chain couples TRBV12-5 to TRBJ1-5, with TRBD1 matching 11 bases. Germline trimming cut 5 bases from V and 6 bases from J; bases unmatched to any gene: 3. Germline values: CDR1 LGHNT, CDR2 FRNRAP. This CDR3 region has 14 residues. The CDR3 bases are TGTGCTAGTGGTACGGACAGGGGGCTTCAGCCCCAGCATTTT. This codes for CASGTDRGLQPQHF.

This sequence joins TRBV14 and TRBJ2-7; TRBD2 agrees at 7 bases. CDR1 SGHDN and CDR2 FVKESK come from the germline V gene. The junction had 4 bases not matched to a gene; V was cut back by 1 base and J by 1 base. The CDR3 contains 15 residues. The CDR3 region is CASSQVSGNSYEQYF. CDR3 coding DNA: TGTGCCAGCAGCCAAGTGAGCGGGAATTCCTACGAGCAGTACTTC.